Shown below are 8 T cell receptor beta chains from a single sample sequenced in a study of T-cell memory formation after mild COVID-19 (dated by TCRdb to about 2021). Receptors were amplified or captured by 5' RACE. TCRdb records Illumina NovaSeq 6000 as the sequencer. TCRdb handled the public reads itself, with Q25 trimming in fastp and clone calling in MiXCR, and kept productive beta chains. Rows matching on CDR3 protein sequence are summarized as one entry with the most common DNA and genes. The sample records about 560,000 distinct CDR3 sequences, about 20% of which are singletons. About 8.4% of the sample is in the top ten clones. The source material was PBMCs or a T cell subset sorted from them (not recorded which). These TCRs come from an adult woman who had mild COVID-19 (a few samples of this study predate the infection). The sample titles of this study are shuffled in the database, so cell type and time point are left out; the donor was told from shared clones.

This clonotype has only a few counts. CDR3 in amino acids: CASKVQRAPPLHF. The CDR3 DNA sequence: TGTGCCAGCAAGGTTCAGAGGGCTCCACCCCTCCACTTT. This rearrangement joins TRBV6-6 to TRBJ1-6; D call uncertain. V was shortened by 7 bases and J by 11 bases, with 15 bases between the two germline ends. Germline loops: CDR1 MNHNY, CDR2 SVGAGI (reference sequence). This CDR3 has 13 residues.

The J gene is TRBJ2-1, the V gene TRBV24-1; TRBD1 might be the D (6 bases). The CDR3 covers 14 residues. Per germline, CDR1 KGHDR and CDR2 SFDVKD. V was pared by 3 bases and J by 7 bases, with 12 bases between. For the CDR3, the DNA is TGTGCCACCAGTGATAGCGGACAGCTGAATGAGCAGTTCTTC. The encoded protein is CATSDSGQLNEQFF.

Only a few counts were recorded for this clonotype. The chain carries TRBV4-1 and TRBJ2-3, with TRBD2 matching over 8 bases. Per germline, CDR1 MGHRA and CDR2 YSYEKL. Trimming took 3 bases from V and 2 from J; bases not matched to a gene: 4. The CDR3 runs 15 residues. CDR3 coding DNA: TGCGCCAGCAGCCAGAAAGCGGGGGCCACAGATACGCAGTATTTT. This translates into CASSQKAGATDTQYF.

This clonotype was seen more than once but under ten times. The chain is built from TRBV7-8 and TRBJ2-1; a possible D gene is TRBD1 (6 bases). The CDR3 loop spans 15 amino acids. The germline V and J ends were trimmed by 8 bases and 4 bases, with 18 bases remaining between them. From germline, CDR1 is SGHVS and CDR2 FQNEAQ. CDR3 bases: TGTGCCAGCCGGACAGACAGGACCCCATACAATGAGCAGTTCTTC. Translation: CASRTDRTPYNEQFF.

The V and J genes are TRBV24-1 and TRBJ2-1; 10 bases fit TRBD2. This CDR3 has 17 amino acids. The V gene end was trimmed by 4 bases and the J gene end by 3 bases; junction bases not matched to a gene: 8. Looked up from germline, CDR1 is KGHDR and CDR2 is SFDVKD. The DNA for the CDR3 is TGTGCCACCAGTGACCCCGGACTAGCGGAAAACTACAATGAGCAGTTCTTC. It yields the protein CATSDPGLAENYNEQFF.

This clonotype was recorded at least ten times. The rearrangement uses TRBV18 and TRBJ2-7; 9 bases agree with TRBD1. Trimming cost V 3 bases and J 6 bases; bases outside gene matches: 9. The V gene's germline CDR1 is KGHSH and CDR2 LQKENI. CDR3 size: 15 residues. The DNA for the CDR3 is TGTGCCAGCTCACCTAATGCCGGGACAGGGATCGAGCAGTACTTC. Amino acid sequence: CASSPNAGTGIEQYF.

This clonotype was seen just once. The chain employs TRBV6-5 and TRBJ1-2; possible D gene TRBD1, 6 bases. Germline lookup yields CDR1 MNHEY and CDR2 SVGAGI. Trimming pared 7 bases from V and 5 bases from J, leaving 11 bases between. This CDR3 is 12 amino acids long. CDR3: CASTERGYGYTF. The CDR3 nucleotides read TGTGCCAGCACCGAAAGGGGGTATGGCTACACCTTC.

The V gene is TRBV2, the J gene TRBJ2-1; D is tentatively TRBD1 or TRBD2 (5 bases each). The CDR3 sequence is 11 residues long. Between the trimmed V and J ends, which lost 10 bases and 10 bases, there was a span of 14 bases. Germline lookup yields CDR1 SNHLY and CDR2 FYNNEI. DNA for the CDR3: TGTGCCACACGGGGACGCCGGGAGCAGTTCTTC. Its translation: CATRGRREQFF.